This T cell receptor beta chain stems from a study of Tregs in tolerant kidney transplant recipients. As regards this clone: What it recognizes is unknown.

Study results and limitations: Activated donor B cell expansion appeared to reveal the most relevant donor-specific TCRbeta repertoire. Biological reproducibility was not directly addressed in this study. The small number of patients limits these findings pending further validation.

Using immunoSEQ multiplex PCR, the repertoire was profiled, and TCRdb retains in-frame clones only, with some absent. The table records tens of thousands of clones, 80% to 85% of them present only once. CD4+CD25+CD127- Tregs, CD4+CD25- non-Tregs, CD4 and CD8 cells were sorted. The source material was CD4+ T cells from blood. This clonotype was sampled from a human donor in good health.

The CDR3 sequence is CASSSGPFVRDPYEQYF. CDR3 in DNA: TGTGCCAGTAGTAGTGGGCCCTTCGTGCGGGATCCCTACGAGCAGTACTTC. This chain uses TRBV19 with TRBJ2-7; D is possibly TRBD2 (6 bases). CDR3 size: 17 residues. Trimming pared 4 bases from V and 2 bases from J, leaving 21 bases between. Germline loops: CDR1 LNHDA, CDR2 SQIVND (reference sequence).